These T cell receptor beta chains were read from a single sample in a study of cytomegalovirus exposure and HLA in healthy donors. Assay: immunoSEQ multiplex PCR; the TCRdb copy retains only in-frame clones and omits some. Of hundreds of thousands of clones listed, under 80% are singletons. Sample: PBMCs. The receptor source for this set is a female donor in good health and CMV-seronegative. Both conserved end residues are part of each CDR3. D genes are given only for firm matches. Part of the rows lack a size; the others show once, few, many or a class for expanded clones.

j_gene: TRBJ2-1; v_gene: TRBV30; abundance: few; len: 15; d_gene: TRBD2; CDR3nt: TGTGCCTGGAGGGGGACTAGCGGGAGATTCGGTGAGCAGTTCTTC; CDR3aa: CAWRGTSGRFGEQFF
j_gene: TRBJ2-5; v_gene: TRBV20-1; abundance: NA; len: 11; d_gene: NA; CDR3nt: TGCAGTGCTAAGGGAGGTGAGACCCAGTACTTC; CDR3aa: CSAKGGETQYF
j_gene: TRBJ2-5; v_gene: TRBV7-9; abundance: once; len: 15; d_gene: TRBD1; CDR3nt: TGTGCCAGCAGCCCTATTAGGGGACAGGGTGAGACCCAGTACTTC; CDR3aa: CASSPIRGQGETQYF
j_gene: TRBJ2-3; v_gene: TRBV7-2; abundance: NA; len: 16; d_gene: NA; CDR3nt: TGTGCCAGCAGCTTAGGCGGCGGGTCCGGAACAGATACGCAGTATTTT; CDR3aa: CASSLGGGSGTDTQYF
j_gene: TRBJ2-3; v_gene: TRBV6-5; abundance: NA; len: 15; d_gene: TRBD2; CDR3nt: TGTGCCAGCAGTCGGGGGGTAGCGGGCTCAGATACGCAGTATTTT; CDR3aa: CASSRGVAGSDTQYF
j_gene: TRBJ1-3; v_gene: TRBV5-1; abundance: once; len: 14; d_gene: TRBD1; CDR3nt: TGCGCCAGCAGTCGGGACAGTGCTGGAAACACCATATATTTT; CDR3aa: CASSRDSAGNTIYF
j_gene: TRBJ2-2; v_gene: TRBV7-9; abundance: NA; len: 15; d_gene: NA; CDR3nt: TGTGCCAGCAGCTTAAACCGGGAGAGGGACGGGGAGCTGTTTTTT; CDR3aa: CASSLNRERDGELFF
j_gene: TRBJ2-2; v_gene: TRBV19; abundance: few; len: 14; d_gene: NA; CDR3nt: TGTGCCAGTGGGAGCAGCGGGTCCCCCGGGGAGCTGTTTTTT; CDR3aa: CASGSSGSPGELFF
j_gene: TRBJ2-7; v_gene: TRBV28; abundance: NA; len: 15; d_gene: TRBD2; CDR3nt: TGTGCCAGCAGTTTTACTAATGGACTAGCGGGTGAGCAGTACTTC; CDR3aa: CASSFTNGLAGEQYF
j_gene: TRBJ2-2; v_gene: TRBV2; abundance: NA; len: 15; d_gene: TRBD2; CDR3nt: TGTGCCAGCGGGGGACTAGCGGGGAACACCGGGGAGCTGTTTTTT; CDR3aa: CASGGLAGNTGELFF
j_gene: TRBJ2-1; v_gene: TRBV6-4; abundance: NA; len: 14; d_gene: NA; CDR3nt: TGTGCCAGCAGTGAATGGACAGAGAGCAATGAGCAGTTCTTC; CDR3aa: CASSEWTESNEQFF
j_gene: TRBJ2-7; v_gene: TRBV5-1; abundance: NA; len: 14; d_gene: NA; CDR3nt: TGCGCCAGCAGCTTGGAGGACATTTCCTACGAGCAGTACTTC; CDR3aa: CASSLEDISYEQYF
j_gene: TRBJ2-1; v_gene: TRBV5-6; abundance: NA; len: 16; d_gene: NA; CDR3nt: TGTGCCAGCAGCTTAACACAGGGTACCCCCTACAATGAGCAGTTCTTC; CDR3aa: CASSLTQGTPYNEQFF
j_gene: TRBJ1-1; v_gene: TRBV2; abundance: NA; len: 14; d_gene: NA; CDR3nt: TGTGCCAGCTGGGGGGGTTCATCCATCACTGAAGCTTTCTTT; CDR3aa: CASWGGSSITEAFF
j_gene: TRBJ1-5; v_gene: TRBV6-5; abundance: NA; len: 13; d_gene: NA; CDR3nt: TGTGCCACCGCCCGGCAGGCAAATCAGCCCCAGCATTTT; CDR3aa: CATARQANQPQHF
j_gene: TRBJ2-5; v_gene: TRBV27; abundance: NA; len: 15; d_gene: TRBD1; CDR3nt: TGTGCCAGCGGTGTGGGACAGGGGTTTTTCGAGACCCAGTACTTC; CDR3aa: CASGVGQGFFETQYF
j_gene: TRBJ2-2; v_gene: TRBV7-9; abundance: NA; len: 16; d_gene: NA; CDR3nt: TGTGCCAGCAGCTTATGGGAGCTACCGAACACCGGGGAGCTGTTTTTT; CDR3aa: CASSLWELPNTGELFF
j_gene: TRBJ1-2; v_gene: TRBV28; abundance: NA; len: 15; d_gene: TRBD1; CDR3nt: TGTGCCAGCAGTTTGGGGACAGGGCCCTACTATGGCTACACCTTC; CDR3aa: CASSLGTGPYYGYTF
j_gene: TRBJ2-1; v_gene: TRBV7-9; abundance: NA; len: 15; d_gene: TRBD1; CDR3nt: TGTGCCAGCAGCCCATACAGGGGGCGTGAATATGAGCAGTTCTTC; CDR3aa: CASSPYRGREYEQFF
j_gene: TRBJ2-1; v_gene: TRBV7-2; abundance: NA; len: 14; d_gene: TRBD2; CDR3nt: TGTGCCAGCAGCTCCCGATCGACTAGCTATGAGCAGTTCTTC; CDR3aa: CASSSRSTSYEQFF
j_gene: TRBJ2-7; v_gene: TRBV2; abundance: NA; len: 15; d_gene: NA; CDR3nt: TGTGCCAGCAGAGCGCATCTGACAGCGCAATACGAGCAGTACTTC; CDR3aa: CASRAHLTAQYEQYF
j_gene: TRBJ2-7; v_gene: TRBV5-1; abundance: NA; len: 14; d_gene: TRBD1; CDR3nt: TGCGCCAGCGTCCGGGACAGTTCAACCTACGAGCAGTACTTC; CDR3aa: CASVRDSSTYEQYF
j_gene: TRBJ2-1; v_gene: TRBV2; abundance: few; len: 14; d_gene: NA; CDR3nt: TGTGCCAGCGAGGGGGAGCTCACCTACAATGAGCAGTTCTTC; CDR3aa: CASEGELTYNEQFF
j_gene: TRBJ2-2; v_gene: TRBV10-3; abundance: NA; len: 14; d_gene: TRBD2; CDR3nt: TGTGCCATCATGGGGGGGAGCTACACCGGGGAGCTGTTTTTT; CDR3aa: CAIMGGSYTGELFF
j_gene: TRBJ2-1; v_gene: TRBV5-4; abundance: few; len: 15; d_gene: TRBD2; CDR3nt: TGTGCCAGCAGCTTGATGACTAGCGGGAGCGATGAGCAGTTCTTC; CDR3aa: CASSLMTSGSDEQFF
j_gene: TRBJ2-2; v_gene: TRBV7-6; abundance: NA; len: 16; d_gene: TRBD2; CDR3nt: TGTGCCAGCAGCAAGACTAGCGGGCAGAACACCGGGGAGCTGTTTTTT; CDR3aa: CASSKTSGQNTGELFF
j_gene: TRBJ2-1; v_gene: TRBV5-1; abundance: once; len: 13; d_gene: TRBD1; CDR3nt: TGCGCCAGCAGACCGACAGGGGGCAATGAGCAGTTCTTC; CDR3aa: CASRPTGGNEQFF
j_gene: TRBJ2-1; v_gene: TRBV5-1; abundance: few; len: 13; d_gene: TRBD2; CDR3nt: TGCGCCAGCAGCACCGGGACTATGAATGAGCAGTTCTTC; CDR3aa: CASSTGTMNEQFF
j_gene: TRBJ2-2; v_gene: TRBV7-9; abundance: NA; len: 12; d_gene: NA; CDR3nt: TGTGCCAGCAGCTTTCTGACCGGGGAGCTGTTTTTT; CDR3aa: CASSFLTGELFF
j_gene: TRBJ2-7; v_gene: TRBV2; abundance: NA; len: 14; d_gene: TRBD2; CDR3nt: TGTGCCAGCAGTCGACTAGCGGGAGGGTACGAGCAGTACTTC; CDR3aa: CASSRLAGGYEQYF
j_gene: TRBJ2-5; v_gene: TRBV14; abundance: NA; len: 15; d_gene: NA; CDR3nt: TGTGCCAGCTCCCCATTCTTAGCGGCCCAAGAGACCCAGTACTTC; CDR3aa: CASSPFLAAQETQYF
j_gene: TRBJ2-6; v_gene: TRBV27; abundance: NA; len: 15; d_gene: TRBD1; CDR3nt: TGTGCCAGCCGGGGACAGGCTATCGGGGCCAACGTCCTGACTTTC; CDR3aa: CASRGQAIGANVLTF
j_gene: TRBJ1-1; v_gene: TRBV7-2; abundance: NA; len: 15; d_gene: NA; CDR3nt: TGTGCCAGCAGCCTCGACGGCGGGGCCAACACTGAAGCTTTCTTT; CDR3aa: CASSLDGGANTEAFF
j_gene: TRBJ2-7; v_gene: TRBV2; abundance: NA; len: 14; d_gene: NA; CDR3nt: TGTGCCAGCAGTGAAGGGGACTTAACCTACGAGCAGTACTTC; CDR3aa: CASSEGDLTYEQYF
j_gene: TRBJ1-1; v_gene: TRBV5-1; abundance: once; len: 15; d_gene: TRBD1; CDR3nt: TGCGCCAGCAGCTCAATGACAGGGAACCCCACTGAAGCTTTCTTT; CDR3aa: CASSSMTGNPTEAFF
j_gene: TRBJ2-1; v_gene: TRBV7-9; abundance: NA; len: 17; d_gene: TRBD2; CDR3nt: TGTGCCAGCTCGTTACTAGCGGGAGGGTCCTCCTACAATGAGCAGTTCTTC; CDR3aa: CASSLLAGGSSYNEQFF